This TCR beta chain came from a study of Ad26.COV2.S vaccination and SARS-CoV-2 variants (dated by TCRdb to about 2021). For context, the study as a whole: Donors in the vaccine arm were drawn from COV1001, a phase I-IIa trial of Ad26.COV2.S in healthy adults that was multicentre, randomized, double-blind and placebo-controlled. TCRbeta repertoire sequencing was used to assess the specificity and breadth of SARS-CoV-2-reactive T cell receptors after Ad26.COV2.S vaccination. Investigators did not know the trial group allocation while performing experiments and assessing outcomes. Trial participants were randomized into five groups of five: low-dose or high-dose Ad26.COV2.S given once or twice, or placebo on both occasions. The TCR-sequenced set comprised about 30 samples: some 20 Ad26.COV2.S vaccine recipients, 5 placebo recipients and 8 SARS-CoV-2 convalescent individuals. Ad26.COV2.S was administered intramuscularly at a dose of 5x10^10 or 1x10^11 viral particles, either as one shot or as two shots given 56 days apart.

TCRbeta CDR3 regions were sequenced with the immunoSEQ Assay. After extraction, genomic DNA underwent amplification by bias-controlled multiplex PCR, followed by high-throughput sequencing. For the original study's pipeline: To quantify the absolute abundance of each unique TCRbeta CDR3 region, sequences were collapsed and filtered. T cell fraction was estimated by normalizing TCRbeta template counts to usable DNA, which was measured by amplifying reference genes present in all nucleated cells. Repertoire TCRs were annotated as SARS-CoV-2-specific when V gene, CDR3 amino acid sequence and J gene were exactly matched to a known reactive TCR set. MIRA supplied the reference SARS-CoV-2 TCR set, which was filtered for enrichment in COVID-19-positive ImmuneCODE repertoires so that public or cross-reactive TCRs were removed. Using the MIRA antigens, annotated TCRs were further analysed by specific ORF or by position within an ORF. Breadth was defined as the number of annotated unique rearrangements divided by the total number of unique productive rearrangements, and depth was defined as the summed frequency of the annotated unique rearrangements. Group comparisons of TCR breadth used two-sided Wilcoxon rank-sum tests. Held by TCRdb, this immuneACCESS table contains in-frame sequences only and omits some clones. Under half of the omission traces to an unresolved V gene where checked; the cause of the rest is unknown. The D gene and trimming were derived from the DNA, and the V and J assignments and clone size from that table. The sample table records 380,000 or so clones; 88% of these occur just once. The ten largest clonotypes hold 6.4% of the sample.

The treatment or condition label of this sample denotes: around 19 received Ad26.COV2.S at low or high dose, single or two shots; roughly 5 received placebo; per-sample allocation not given. For vaccine and placebo recipients, repertoires were sequenced using samples collected on day 63 after the first injection. Between 29 July and 7 August 2020, Cohort 1b enrolled about 27 adults aged 18-55 years at one site in Boston, USA. Ad26.COV2.S was a replication-incompetent adenovirus type 26 vector that expressed a prefusion-stabilized SARS-CoV-2 spike protein derived from the original Wuhan strain. Points on this clone: Its antigen is still unknown. No much larger clone exists at a distance of one base, and base qualities are not known.

General findings and caveats noted by the study authors: Ad26.COV2.S recipients had higher spike-specific TCR breadth than placebo recipients (P = 0.0014). After vaccination, substantial breadth of spike-specific CD8+ and CD4+ T cell responses was reported. The authors noted that total T cell responses may have been underestimated by the TCR breadth and depth analyses. The study was not powered for comparison of responses between vaccine doses or regimens. Vaccine and placebo recipients had comparable non-spike TCR breadth, which fits with the vaccine containing only spike.

The CDR3 runs 16 amino acids, cysteine and phenylalanine included. The kept DNA is CDR3 alone, 48 bases in frame from the first base. The germline V gene encodes CDR1 LGHDT and CDR2 YNNKEL (reference sequence). For this chain, trimming is 5 bases at the V end and 6 bases at the J end, and the number of junction bases without a gene match is 5. The TCR sequence derives from a person between 18 and 59 years old who received the Ad26.COV2.S COVID-19 vaccine or a placebo. Rearrangement joined TRBV3-1 (or the pseudogene TRBV3-2) to TRBJ2-2, with TRBD2 identical over 14 junction bases. Material: peripheral blood, obtained in a trial of Ad26.COV2.S vaccine versus placebo. For the CDR3, the sequence is CASSYATSGRAGELFF. In nucleotides, the sequence is TGTGCCAGCAGCTACGCGACTAGCGGGAGGGCCGGGGAGCTGTTTTTT.